This T cell receptor (beta chain) was recovered during a study of T cells in Graves' hyperthyroidism and ophthalmopathy. Notes on the study in general: Using 13 V-J features, a model discriminated ophthalmopathy from stable hyperthyroidism. Model-based prediction identified ophthalmopathy a median around 6.5 months prior to its onset.

This clonotype has at least ten counts. The target antigen is unknown. RNA transcripts yielded amplified TCR beta CDR3 regions. RT-PCR in the first round (using the HTBI primer set) targeted the TCR CDR3. TCRdb reprocessed the multiplex PCR reads with MiXCR, giving one entry per CDR3 protein. The sample comprises about 640,000 distinct CDR3 sequences, roughly 45% of which are singletons, and approximately 6.8% rests with the top ten. Germline CDR1 is SGHRS and CDR2 is YFSETQ. The CDR3 extends over 10 amino acids. Trimming removed 4 bases at V and 6 bases at J, with 5 bases between. The TCR was taken from an adult man with Graves' disease, either hyperthyroidism or ophthalmopathy (not recorded which). Sequenced input: peripheral blood or thyroid tissue (not recorded which). The V call is TRBV5-1, the J call TRBJ2-7; D unresolved. Here the CDR3 reads CASSSSEQYF. CDR3 nucleotide sequence: TGCGCCAGCAGCAGCTCCGAGCAGTACTTC. Full variable domain (rest looked up from reference TRBV5-1 and TRBJ2-7): KAGVTQTPRYLIKTRGQQVTLSCSPISGHRSVSWYQQTPGQGLQFLFEYFSETQRNKGNFPGRFSGRQFSNSRSEMNVSTLELGDSALYLCASSSSEQYFGPGTRLTVT.